This TCR beta chain originates from a study of blood T cell repertoires in COVID-19. After removal of 6 bases from V and 9 bases from J, the junction contained 5 bases not matched to a gene. The CDR3 is 12 residues long. CDR1 and CDR2 from the germline V gene are MNHNY and SVGAGI (reference sequence). Clones were sequenced by immunoSEQ multiplex PCR, and TCRdb holds only the in-frame ones, with some missing. The sample has about 82,000 clones, around 80% seen once. This receptor was obtained from a woman in her sixties with acute or convalescent COVID-19. The sequencing sample was made of peripheral blood. The J gene is TRBJ1-1, the V gene TRBV6-6, with 9 bases aligning to TRBD1. CDR3 DNA: TGTGCCAGCAGCAGGACAGGGGAGCAAGCTTTCTTT. The encoded protein is CASSRTGEQAFF.